The 9 T cell receptor beta chains reported below all come from one sample, sequenced in a study of post-analysis software for immune sequencing data. These receptors' targets are unknown. Prepared libraries of TCR beta cDNA carried unique molecular identifiers. From the PCR reads, TCRdb called clonotypes with MiXCR, one entry per CDR3 protein. The sample records under 900,000 distinct CDR3 sequences, roughly 50% being singletons. Study-level results: Among 5 or 6 TRBV segments more frequent in patients than controls were TRBV5-6, TRBV5-1 and TRBV20-1.

Sequenced: blood. The receptors come from a girl aged 5-17 years with multiple sclerosis.

The chain joins TRBV20-1 to TRBJ2-7, with a tentative D call TRBD1 (5 bases). V lost 3 bases, J lost 5 bases, and 11 bases lay in between. This CDR3 has 12 residues. The V gene's germline CDR1 is DFQATT and CDR2 SNEGSKA (reference sequence). CDR3 nucleotides: TGCAGTGCTAGGTGGGGCACAGACGAGCAGTACTTC. Translation: CSARWGTDEQYF.

V gene TRBV7-8 combines with J gene TRBJ2-3; 9 bases are shared with TRBD2. Germline-derived CDR1 and CDR2 are SGHVS and FQNEAQ. The V gene end was trimmed by 1 base and the J gene end by 4 bases; junction bases not matched to a gene: 9. CDR3 length: 17 residues. This chain's CDR3 is CASSLVGGGRAADTQYF. The CDR3 region has the DNA TGTGCCAGCAGCTTAGTCGGTGGCGGGAGGGCGGCAGATACGCAGTATTTT.

V is TRBV4-1 and J is TRBJ2-7; tentatively, D is TRBD2 (5 bases). CDR1 is MGHRA and CDR2 is YSYEKL in the germline V gene. The V gene lost 1 base and the J gene lost 6 bases, with 13 bases spanning the gap. CDR3 length: 14 residues. CDR3: CASSQVTWAGEQYF. The CDR3 DNA sequence: TGCGCCAGCAGCCAAGTAACTTGGGCGGGCGAGCAGTACTTC.

This clonotype appeared a few times. J is TRBJ2-4 and V is TRBV5-6, with unresolved D. V was shortened by 1 base and J by 1 base, with 9 bases between the two germline ends. This CDR3 region has 15 residues. Germline CDR1 reads SGHDT; CDR2 reads YYEEEE. The CDR3 spells CASSLWSIAKNIQYF. The CDR3 coding sequence is TGTGCCAGCAGCTTGTGGTCCATCGCCAAAAACATTCAGTACTTC.

There are a few counts of this clonotype. J is TRBJ2-7 and V is TRBV7-2; 10 bases fit TRBD2. Germline V gene data show CDR1 as SGHTA and CDR2 as FQGNSA. V shed 5 bases, J shed 0 bases, and the junction held 7 bases outside the gene matches. The CDR3 has 16 residues. CDR3 protein: CASSITSGESSYEQYF. DNA for the CDR3: TGTGCCAGCAGCATCACTAGCGGGGAGAGCTCCTACGAGCAGTACTTC.

V usage is TRBV6-6 and J usage is TRBJ1-4; TRBD1 might be the D (5 bases). Trimming removed 7 bases from V and 3 bases from J, with 12 bases in between. Looked up from germline, CDR1 is MNHNY and CDR2 is SVGAGI (reference sequence). This CDR3 has 14 residues. CDR3 region: CASIKGPSNEKLFF. Here the CDR3 DNA reads TGTGCCAGCATCAAGGGACCGTCTAATGAAAAACTGTTTTTT.

The table lists this clonotype with a few counts. The V call is TRBV29-1, the J call TRBJ1-5; D might be TRBD1 (6 bases). V lost 4 bases and J lost 5, with 12 bases in between. The CDR3 spans 13 residues. Germline CDR1 SQVTM, CDR2 ANQGSEA. Here the CDR3 DNA reads TGCAGCGTTGCCCGGGGGCCCTATCAGCCCCAGCATTTT. Translation gives CSVARGPYQPQHF.

The rearrangement joins TRBV5-1 to TRBJ2-7; D is perhaps TRBD1 (6 bases). The germline V and J ends were trimmed by 0 bases and 3 bases, with 16 bases remaining between them. This CDR3 spans 16 amino acids. The germline V gene encodes CDR1 SGHRS and CDR2 YFSETQ. The CDR3 protein is CASSLASAGAYYEQYF. For the CDR3, the DNA is TGCGCCAGCAGCTTGGCCTCGGCAGGGGCCTACTACGAGCAGTACTTC.

This clonotype showed up just a few times. The genes are TRBV5-1 and TRBJ2-7, with a weak D call TRBD1 (7 bases). Trimming left V 4 bases short and J 3 bases short, with 17 bases between. Germline CDR1 and CDR2: SGHRS and YFSETQ. This CDR3 has 15 amino acids. CDR3 region: CASSLRDRTYYEQYF. CDR3 coding DNA: TGCGCCAGCAGCCTGCGGGACAGAACATACTACGAGCAGTACTTC. The entire variable domain, with the rest obtained from reference TRBV5-1 and TRBJ2-7, is as follows: KAGVTQTPRYLIKTRGQQVTLSCSPISGHRSVSWYQQTPGQGLQFLFEYFSETQRNKGNFPGRFSGRQFSNSRSEMNVSTLELGDSALYLCASSLRDRTYYEQYFGPGTRLTVT.